This TCR beta chain originates from a study of shared clonotypes between healthy human individuals. Whole-study results and caveats: Clonotypes shared by all four sorted-subset donors had higher generation probabilities than non-shared clonotypes.

The method was immunoSEQ multiplex PCR; TCRdb's version includes in-frame clones alone and lacks a portion of them. The repertoire holds about 1.5 million clones, approximately 98% seen once, with about 0.42% in the top ten. To note about this clone: What it binds is not known.

This CDR3 has 14 residues. Germline assignment: CDR1 SQVTM and CDR2 ANQGSEA. V lost 4 bases, J lost 1 base, and 11 bases lay in between. The V gene is TRBV29-1, the J gene TRBJ2-1, with D possibly being TRBD1 (5 bases). The sample taken for sequencing was naive CD4+ T cells sorted from blood. Noted subset: CD45RA+ positively selected. The receptor comes from a man aged 25 to 45 in good health. The CDR3 loop reads CSVGGQGSYNEQFF. The DNA for the CDR3 is TGCAGCGTTGGAGGTCAGGGTTCCTACAATGAGCAGTTCTTC.